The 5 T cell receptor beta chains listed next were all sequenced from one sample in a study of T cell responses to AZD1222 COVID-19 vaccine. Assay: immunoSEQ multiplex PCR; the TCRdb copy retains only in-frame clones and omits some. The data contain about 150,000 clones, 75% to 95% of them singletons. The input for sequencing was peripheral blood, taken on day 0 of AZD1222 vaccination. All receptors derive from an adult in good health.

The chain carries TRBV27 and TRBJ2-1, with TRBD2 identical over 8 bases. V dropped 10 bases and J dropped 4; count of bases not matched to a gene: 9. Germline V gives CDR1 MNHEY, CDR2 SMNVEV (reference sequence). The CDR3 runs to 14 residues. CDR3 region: CAKVAGNRYNEQFF. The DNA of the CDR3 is TGTGCCAAGGTAGCGGGAAATCGTTACAATGAGCAGTTCTTC.

The CDR3 sequence is CATSAPDRVGGKNIQYF. The CDR3 region has the DNA TGTGCCACCAGTGCCCCGGACAGGGTGGGGGGCAAAAACATTCAGTACTTC. J is TRBJ2-4 and V is TRBV24-1; 8 positions match TRBD1. CDR1 and CDR2 (germline): KGHDR, SFDVKD. The CDR3 is made up of 17 amino acids. V lost 5 bases and J lost 3; bases outside the gene matches: 11.

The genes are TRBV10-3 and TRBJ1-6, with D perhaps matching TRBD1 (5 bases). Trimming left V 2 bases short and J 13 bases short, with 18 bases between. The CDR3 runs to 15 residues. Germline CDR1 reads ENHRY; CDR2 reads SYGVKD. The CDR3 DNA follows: TGTGCCATCAGTGAGCGCGGGACGGGTGGTCTCCCCCTCCACTTT. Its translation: CAISERGTGGLPLHF.

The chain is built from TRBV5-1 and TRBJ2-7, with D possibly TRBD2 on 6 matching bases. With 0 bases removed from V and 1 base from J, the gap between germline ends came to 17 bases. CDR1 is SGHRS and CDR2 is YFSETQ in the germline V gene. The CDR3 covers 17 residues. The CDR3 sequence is CASSLGSRVAGSYEQYF. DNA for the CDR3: TGCGCCAGCAGCTTGGGGTCCAGGGTCGCGGGGTCCTACGAGCAGTACTTC.

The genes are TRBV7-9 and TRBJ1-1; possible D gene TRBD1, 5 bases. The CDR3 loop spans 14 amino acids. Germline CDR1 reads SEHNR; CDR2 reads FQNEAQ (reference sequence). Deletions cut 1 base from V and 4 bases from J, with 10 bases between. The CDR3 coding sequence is TGTGCCAGCAGCTTAGTAGTGAGGGGCACTGAAGCTTTCTTT. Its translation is CASSLVVRGTEAFF.